The clone carrying this T cell receptor (beta chain) has more than one count but fewer than ten. What it binds is unknown. The CDR3 contains 15 residues. Germline CDR1 SGHTA, CDR2 FQGNSA. V was shortened by 5 bases and J by 3 bases, with 17 bases between the two germline ends. These data originate in a study of CD8 T cells in ankylosing spondylitis. Broader study findings: With a CD8+ phenotype, disease-linked clones were relatively rare in peripheral blood. In the blood and synovial fluid of reactive arthritis, some motif variants had been previously reported. Seven or eight highly homologous variants formed a TCR beta motif that appeared characteristic of ankylosing spondylitis blood.

By quantitative 5'-RACE with molecular barcodes, the TCR beta libraries were made. MiXCR, run by TCRdb on the 5' RACE reads, gives a single entry per CDR3 protein. In the table there are about 540,000 distinct CDR3 sequences, 10% to 15% of which are singletons. The gene calls are TRBV7-2 and TRBJ2-7; a weak D match, TRBD1 (6 bases). This TCR came from a male donor with ankylosing spondylitis. The source material was blood, either unsorted or a sorted T cell fraction (not recorded which). The CDR3 DNA sequence: TGTGCCAGCAGCCCATACGGAAGGGGGAGCTACGAGCAGTACTTC. Protein product: CASSPYGRGSYEQYF.